The 24 T cell receptor beta chains listed next were all sequenced from one sample in a study of cytomegalovirus exposure and HLA in healthy donors. The method was immunoSEQ multiplex PCR; TCRdb's version includes in-frame clones alone and lacks a portion of them. The sample has 70,000 to 75,000 clones, approximately 94% seen once; the top ten hold roughly 1%. The sequenced material came from PBMCs. These receptors were collected from a woman between 18 and 29 years old in good health and CMV-seronegative.

This chain uses TRBV10-3 with TRBJ2-5, with D unclear. The CDR3 is 16 residues long. CDR1 and CDR2 from the germline V gene are ENHRY and SYGVKD. V was pared by 0 bases and J by 0 bases, with 11 bases between. Written as DNA, the CDR3 is TGTGCCATCAGTGAGTCGCGGTTTGTTTACCAAGAGACCCAGTACTTC. Its protein is CAISESRFVYQETQYF.

This chain links TRBV9 with TRBJ1-2; TRBD1 matches at 7 bases. Germline V gene lookup returns CDR1 SGDLS and CDR2 YYNGEE. The ends lost 0 bases at V and 5 bases at J; junction bases unmatched: 7. The CDR3 is made up of 15 amino acids. This CDR3 reads CASSVDLGQTYGYTF. In DNA, the CDR3 is TGTGCCAGCAGCGTAGACCTGGGACAGACTTATGGCTACACCTTC. The variable domain in full, completed from reference TRBV9 and TRBJ1-2, reads DSGVTQTPKHLITATGQRVTLRCSPRSGDLSVYWYQQSLDQGLQFLIQYYNGEERAKGNILERFSAQQFPDLHSELNLSSLELGDSALYFCASSVDLGQTYGYTFGSGTRLTVV.

The genes are TRBV5-6 and TRBJ2-1; D might be TRBD1 (6 bases). The germline gives CDR1 SGHDT, CDR2 YYEEEE. Deletions cut 4 bases from V and 2 bases from J, with 13 bases between. This CDR3 comprises 15 residues. The DNA of the CDR3 is TGTGCCAGCAGCGAACCAGGGGCGCCCTACAATGAGCAGTTCTTC. Encoded protein: CASSEPGAPYNEQFF.

This chain links TRBV6-1 with TRBJ1-4, with 7 bases lining up with TRBD1. Germline V lookup: CDR1 MNHNS, CDR2 SASEGT. V was clipped by 8 bases and J by 12 bases; unmatched bases: 15. The CDR3 extends over 14 amino acids. The CDR3 sequence is CASGGGDFSRELFF. The DNA for the CDR3 is TGTGCCAGCGGAGGGGGCGATTTCAGCCGGGAACTGTTTTTT.

The chain links TRBV6-1 to TRBJ1-2; 10 bases are a match to TRBD1. Looked up from germline, CDR1 is MNHNS and CDR2 is SASEGT. The CDR3 is 14 residues long. The V gene end was trimmed by 5 bases and the J gene end by 4 bases; junction bases not matched to a gene: 4. CDR3 coding DNA: TGTGCCAGCAGTAGACAGGGGGCTGGCTATGGCTACACCTTC. It encodes CASSRQGAGYGYTF.

This clone has just one count. The genes are TRBV4-1 and TRBJ2-7, with 8 bases matching TRBD2. The CDR3 length is 17 residues. Per germline, CDR1 MGHRA and CDR2 YSYEKL. V shed 4 bases and J 2 bases; nucleotides not matched to a gene: 13. The chain's CDR3 is CASSPPFDGGVPYEQYF. DNA of the CDR3: TGCGCCAGCAGCCCACCCTTTGACGGGGGGGTACCCTACGAGCAGTACTTC.

The chain carries TRBV7-2 and TRBJ2-1, with D maybe TRBD2 (5 bases). The CDR3 loop spans 12 amino acids. Trimming removed 8 bases from V and 9 bases from J, with 14 bases in between. Germline CDR1 SGHTA, CDR2 FQGNSA. CDR3 sequence (DNA): TGTGCCAGCGGACTGAGAGGGCGTGAGCAGTTCTTC. It specifies CASGLRGREQFF.

This rearrangement joins TRBV7-9 to TRBJ1-3, with D perhaps TRBD1 (5 bases). V lost 1 base, J lost 4 bases, and 11 bases lay in between. This CDR3 is built from 15 residues. Germline assignment: CDR1 SEHNR and CDR2 FQNEAQ (reference sequence). The CDR3 loop is CASSLGGSAGNTIYF. The CDR3 coding sequence is TGTGCCAGCAGCTTAGGGGGCAGCGCCGGAAACACCATATATTTT.

The V gene is TRBV7-3, the J gene TRBJ2-1, with TRBD2 matching over 7 bases. The germline V gene has CDR1 SGHTA and CDR2 FQGTGA. V shed 4 bases, J shed 9 bases, and the junction held 9 bases outside the gene matches. The CDR3 loop spans 14 amino acids. Here the CDR3 reads CASSSGGSGGEQFF. The CDR3 DNA is TGTGCCAGCAGCTCCGGGGGGAGCGGTGGTGAGCAGTTCTTC.

The chain couples TRBV15 to TRBJ1-2; TRBD1 agrees at 11 bases. Per the germline V gene, CDR1 is LNHNV and CDR2 is YYDKDF (reference sequence). V was clipped by 2 bases and J by 7 bases; unmatched bases: 6. The CDR3 contains 15 residues. CDR3 DNA sequence: TGTGCCACCAGCAGACCCGGACAGGGGGCCCGTGGCTACACCTTC. Protein: CATSRPGQGARGYTF.

The chain recombines TRBV5-4 with TRBJ1-2, with a possible D match to TRBD1 (5 bases). Germline CDR1 SGHNT, CDR2 YYREEE (reference sequence). V lost 2 bases and J lost 8, with 13 bases in between. The CDR3 contains 13 residues. The CDR3 coding sequence is TGTGCCAGCAGCTTACCAGGGCTTGAGGGCTACACCTTC. Translation gives CASSLPGLEGYTF.

This chain connects TRBV27 to TRBJ1-1, with D hard to call. Germline V gene lookup returns CDR1 MNHEY and CDR2 SMNVEV (reference sequence). This CDR3 has 15 residues. The ends were cut back, 4 bases at V and 0 bases at J, with 12 bases in the middle. The CDR3 DNA reads as TGTGCCAGCAGTTCCCACTTAGACTTGAACACTGAAGCTTTCTTT. This sequence encodes CASSSHLDLNTEAFF.

The V call is TRBV5-6, the J call TRBJ2-7; 10 nucleotides agree with TRBD1. Looked up from germline, CDR1 is SGHDT and CDR2 is YYEEEE. The CDR3 is 13 amino acids. V gave up 4 bases and J gave up 6 bases; unmatched junction bases: 4. Written as DNA, the CDR3 is TGTGCCAGCAGCGCCGGGGACAGGGGCGAGCAGTACTTC. Protein: CASSAGDRGEQYF. The whole variable domain, filled in from reference TRBV5-6 and TRBJ2-7, reads DAGVTQSPTHLIKTRGQQVTLRCSPKSGHDTVSWYQQALGQGPQFIFQYYEEEERQRGNFPDRFSGHQFPNYSSELNVNALLLGDSALYLCASSAGDRGEQYFGPGTRLTVT.

The V and J genes are TRBV5-4 and TRBJ2-7; a possible D gene is TRBD2 (6 bases). Trimming removed 4 bases at V and 1 base at J, with 12 bases between. This CDR3 comprises 14 residues. Per germline, CDR1 SGHNT and CDR2 YYREEE (reference sequence). The CDR3 DNA reads as TGTGCCAGCAGCCCCGGGGGTGGTTCCTACGAGCAGTACTTC. It specifies CASSPGGGSYEQYF.

The gene calls are TRBV7-2 and TRBJ2-7; D is uncertain. This CDR3 has 13 residues. The V gene lost 1 base and the J gene lost 1 base, with 5 bases spanning the gap. Looked up from germline, CDR1 is SGHTA and CDR2 is FQGNSA. For the CDR3, the DNA is TGTGCCAGCAGCTTAGTCAGTTCCTACGAGCAGTACTTC. Protein product: CASSLVSSYEQYF.

The chain combines TRBV4-2 with TRBJ2-7, with TRBD1 matching over 7 bases. Germline V gene data show CDR1 as LGHNA and CDR2 as YNFKEQ. V shed 1 base and J 0 bases; nucleotides not matched to a gene: 6. The CDR3 consists of 16 residues. The CDR3 DNA reads as TGTGCCAGCAGCCAAGGGCCGGGACAGAACTCCTACGAGCAGTACTTC. As protein: CASSQGPGQNSYEQYF.

The chain joins TRBV9 to TRBJ2-3; 8 bases agree with TRBD2. This CDR3 contains 14 residues. Trimming took 4 bases from V and 0 from J; bases not matched to a gene: 1. CDR1 SGDLS and CDR2 YYNGEE come from the germline V gene. The chain's CDR3 is CASSSSGSTDTQYF. The CDR3 DNA follows: TGTGCCAGCAGCTCTAGCGGGAGCACAGATACGCAGTATTTT. Full variable domain (rest looked up from reference TRBV9 and TRBJ2-3): DSGVTQTPKHLITATGQRVTLRCSPRSGDLSVYWYQQSLDQGLQFLIQYYNGEERAKGNILERFSAQQFPDLHSELNLSSLELGDSALYFCASSSSGSTDTQYFGPGTRLTVL.

The J gene is TRBJ2-1, the V gene TRBV6-5; 8 bases are shared with TRBD2. This CDR3 is 16 amino acids long. Germline CDR1 and CDR2: MNHEY and SVGAGI. The V segment lost 0 bases and the J segment 10 bases; nucleotides outside the gene matches: 11. The CDR3 DNA reads TGTGCCAGCAGTTACTCAGCCGCAAGCGGGAGCAAGGAGCAGTTCTTC. Translated: CASSYSAASGSKEQFF.

This clone came up once. V is TRBV7-3 and J is TRBJ2-5; the match to TRBD1 covers 11 bases. J lost 5 bases, V lost 0 bases, and 8 bases had no gene match. The CDR3 length is 17 residues. Germline CDR1 reads SGHTA; CDR2 reads FQGTGA. The CDR3 loop reads CASSLTGTGGIWETQYF. CDR3 nucleotides: TGTGCCAGCAGCTTAACCGGGACAGGGGGTATATGGGAGACCCAGTACTTC.

The V and J genes are TRBV5-5 and TRBJ2-7; 10 bases align to TRBD1. V shed 3 bases and J 6 bases; nucleotides not matched to a gene: 6. This CDR3 region has 14 residues. CDR1 SGHKS and CDR2 YYEKEE come from the germline V gene (reference sequence). The CDR3 loop is CASSSRDRGIEQYF. In nucleotides, the CDR3 is TGTGCCAGCAGCTCCCGGGACAGGGGAATCGAGCAGTACTTC.

The chain is built from TRBV4-2 and TRBJ2-7; TRBD2 matches at 8 bases. Germline trimming cut 1 base from V and 1 base from J; bases unmatched to any gene: 9. The CDR3 consists of 17 residues. Looked up from germline, CDR1 is LGHNA and CDR2 is YNFKEQ. Written as DNA, the CDR3 is TGTGCCAGCAGCCAAGTAGGGGGTAGCGGGGAATCCTACGAGCAGTACTTC. This translates into CASSQVGGSGESYEQYF.

V gene TRBV29-1 combines with J gene TRBJ1-1; D is perhaps TRBD1 (5 bases). Trimming cost V 5 bases and J 1 base, with 11 bases left between them. Germline V lookup: CDR1 SQVTM, CDR2 ANQGSEA. The CDR3 runs 13 residues. CDR3 residues: CSVWQGRNTEAFF. CDR3 bases: TGCAGCGTTTGGCAGGGTCGGAACACTGAAGCTTTCTTT.

This chain uses TRBV5-6 with TRBJ1-5; no definite D call. Germline V gene sequence: CDR1 SGHDT, CDR2 YYEEEE. V was shortened by 0 bases and J by 11 bases, with 9 bases between the two germline ends. CDR3 length: 12 residues. The CDR3 reads CASSLGGESQHF. The DNA for the CDR3 is TGTGCCAGCAGCTTGGGCGGGGAATCCCAGCATTTT.

This rearrangement joins TRBV28 to TRBJ2-7; the D gene is possibly TRBD2 (6 bases). CDR1 and CDR2 from the germline V gene are MDHEN and SYDVKM. This CDR3 has 15 amino acids. The V end lost 7 bases, the J end lost 3 bases, and 19 bases lay between the germline ends. The CDR3 sequence: CASTTPAAGIYEQYF. In nucleotides, the CDR3 is TGTGCCAGCACCACCCCGGCGGCGGGGATCTACGAGCAGTACTTC.